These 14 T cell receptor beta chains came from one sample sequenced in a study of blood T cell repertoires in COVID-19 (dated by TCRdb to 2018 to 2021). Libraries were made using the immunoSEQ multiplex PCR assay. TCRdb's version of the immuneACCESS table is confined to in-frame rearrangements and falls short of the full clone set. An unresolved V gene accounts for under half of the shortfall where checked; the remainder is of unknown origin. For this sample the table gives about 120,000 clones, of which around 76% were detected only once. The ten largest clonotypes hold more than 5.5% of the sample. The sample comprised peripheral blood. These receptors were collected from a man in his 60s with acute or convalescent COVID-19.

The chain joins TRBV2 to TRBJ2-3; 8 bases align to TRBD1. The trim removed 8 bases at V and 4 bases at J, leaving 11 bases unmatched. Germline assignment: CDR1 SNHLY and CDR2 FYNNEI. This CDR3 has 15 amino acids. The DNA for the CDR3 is TGTGCCAGCGGACGGGACAGGCAAAGGGCAGATACGCAGTATTTT. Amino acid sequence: CASGRDRQRADTQYF.

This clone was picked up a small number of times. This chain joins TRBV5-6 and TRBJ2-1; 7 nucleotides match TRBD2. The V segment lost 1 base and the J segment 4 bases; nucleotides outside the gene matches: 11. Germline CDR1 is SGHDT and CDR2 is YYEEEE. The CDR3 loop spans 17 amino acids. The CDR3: CASSLLGSGGSYNEQFF. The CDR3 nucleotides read TGTGCCAGCAGCTTGTTAGGTTCGGGCGGGAGTTACAATGAGCAGTTCTTC.

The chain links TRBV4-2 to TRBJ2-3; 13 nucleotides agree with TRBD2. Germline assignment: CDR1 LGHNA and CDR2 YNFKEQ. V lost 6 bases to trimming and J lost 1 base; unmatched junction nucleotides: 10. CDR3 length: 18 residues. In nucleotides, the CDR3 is TGTGCCAGCAGTAAGGGGACTAGCGGGATAGGCGGCACAGATACGCAGTATTTT. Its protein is CASSKGTSGIGGTDTQYF.

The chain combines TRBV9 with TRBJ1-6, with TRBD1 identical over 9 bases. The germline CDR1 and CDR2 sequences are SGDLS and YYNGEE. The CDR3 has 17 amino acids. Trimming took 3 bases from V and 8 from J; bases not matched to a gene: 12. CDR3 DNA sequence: TGTGCCAGCAGCGCCGGGACAGGGCTAGGCCACGATTCACCCCTCCACTTT. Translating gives CASSAGTGLGHDSPLHF. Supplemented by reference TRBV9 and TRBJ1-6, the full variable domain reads DSGVTQTPKHLITATGQRVTLRCSPRSGDLSVYWYQQSLDQGLQFLIQYYNGEERAKGNILERFSAQQFPDLHSELNLSSLELGDSALYFCASSAGTGLGHDSPLHFGNGTRLTVT.

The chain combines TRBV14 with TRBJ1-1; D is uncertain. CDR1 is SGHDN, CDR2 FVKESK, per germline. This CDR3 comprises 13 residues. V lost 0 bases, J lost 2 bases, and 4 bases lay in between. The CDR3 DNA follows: TGTGCCAGCAGCCAAGATACAAACACTGAAGCTTTCTTT. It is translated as CASSQDTNTEAFF.

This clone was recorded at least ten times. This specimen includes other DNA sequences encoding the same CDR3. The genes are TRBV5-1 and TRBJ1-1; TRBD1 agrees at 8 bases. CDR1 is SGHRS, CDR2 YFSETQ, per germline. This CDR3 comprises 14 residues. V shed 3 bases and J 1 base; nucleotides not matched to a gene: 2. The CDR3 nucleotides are TGCGCCAGCAGCTCAGGGACAGGGAACACTGAAGCTTTCTTT. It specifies CASSSGTGNTEAFF.

CDR3 in DNA: TGTGCCAGCAGCTTAGCGAGACTAGCTGGTTTAATTCAGTACTTC. As protein: CASSLARLAGLIQYF. The chain joins TRBV7-9 to TRBJ2-4, with 7 bases lining up with TRBD2. The germline gives CDR1 SEHNR, CDR2 FQNEAQ (reference sequence). This CDR3 is built from 15 residues. V was pared by 0 bases and J by 10 bases, with 9 bases of the junction left unmatched.

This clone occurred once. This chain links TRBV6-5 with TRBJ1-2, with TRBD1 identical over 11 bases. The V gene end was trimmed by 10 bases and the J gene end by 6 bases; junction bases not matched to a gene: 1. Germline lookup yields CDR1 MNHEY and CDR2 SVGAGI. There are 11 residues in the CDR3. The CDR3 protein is CATGQGDGYTF. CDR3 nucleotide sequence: TGTGCCACGGGACAGGGGGATGGCTACACCTTC.

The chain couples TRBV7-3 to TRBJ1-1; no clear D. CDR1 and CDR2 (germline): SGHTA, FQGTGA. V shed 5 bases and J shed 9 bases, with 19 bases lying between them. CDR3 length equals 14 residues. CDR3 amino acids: CASSQNGGEVKAFF. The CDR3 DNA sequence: TGTGCCAGCAGCCAAAATGGCGGGGAAGTAAAAGCTTTCTTT.

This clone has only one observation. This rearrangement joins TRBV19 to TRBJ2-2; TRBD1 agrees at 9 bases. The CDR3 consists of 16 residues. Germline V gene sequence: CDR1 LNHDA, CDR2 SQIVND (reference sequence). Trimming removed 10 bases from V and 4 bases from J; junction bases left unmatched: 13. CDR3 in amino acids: CATRRTGQGRTGELFF. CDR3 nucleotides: TGTGCCACTCGCCGTACGGGACAGGGTCGCACCGGGGAGCTGTTTTTT.

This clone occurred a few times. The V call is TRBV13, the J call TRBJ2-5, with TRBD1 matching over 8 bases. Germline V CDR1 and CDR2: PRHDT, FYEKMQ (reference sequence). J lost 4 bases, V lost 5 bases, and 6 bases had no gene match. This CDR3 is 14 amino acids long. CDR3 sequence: CASSRRTGGETQYF. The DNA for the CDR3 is TGTGCCAGCAGCCGTCGTACAGGGGGAGAGACCCAGTACTTC.

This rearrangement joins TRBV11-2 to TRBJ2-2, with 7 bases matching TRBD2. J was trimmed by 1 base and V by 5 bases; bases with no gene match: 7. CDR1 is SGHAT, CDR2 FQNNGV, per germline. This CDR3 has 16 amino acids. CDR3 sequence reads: CASSVGVAGNTGELFF. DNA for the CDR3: TGTGCCAGCAGCGTCGGGGTAGCGGGGAACACCGGGGAGCTGTTTTTT.

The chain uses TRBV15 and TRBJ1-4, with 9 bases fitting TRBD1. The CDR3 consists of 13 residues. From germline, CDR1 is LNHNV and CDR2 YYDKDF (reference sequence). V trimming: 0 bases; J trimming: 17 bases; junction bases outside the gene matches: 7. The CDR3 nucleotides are TGTGCCACCAGCAGAGAGAGCGGGACAGGGAAATTTTTT. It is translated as CATSRESGTGKFF.

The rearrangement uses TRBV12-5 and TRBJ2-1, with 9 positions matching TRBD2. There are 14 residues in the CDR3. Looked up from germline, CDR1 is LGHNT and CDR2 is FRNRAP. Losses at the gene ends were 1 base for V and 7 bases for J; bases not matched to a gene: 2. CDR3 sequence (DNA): TGTGCTAGTGGTTTGGGACTAGCGGCAAATGAGCAGTTCTTC. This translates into CASGLGLAANEQFF.